This TCR beta chain is drawn from a study of T cells after posttransplantation cyclophosphamide. Study-level points and caveats: Blood and skin or GI T cell repertoires showed limited TRB overlap. Recipient CMV seropositivity and CMV reactivation strongly tracked TRB clonality. Later blood repertoires were often dominated by clones from the donor CD8+ memory compartment.

The method was immunoSEQ multiplex PCR; TCRdb's version includes in-frame clones alone and lacks a portion of them. The data hold over 20,000 clones, with 80% to 90% observed a single time. V shed 3 bases and J shed 5 bases, with 13 bases lying between them. This CDR3 contains 14 residues. CDR1 and CDR2 (germline): LNHDA, SQIVND (reference sequence). A word on this clone: What it binds is unknown.

Sampled 1 year posttransplant, controls received myeloablative marrow transplants, methotrexate and a calcineurin inhibitor. The sequence came from a female patient in her thirties or forties who received an allogeneic stem cell transplant from an unrelated donor, was CMV-positive, and had acute and chronic GVHD. Some T cells may possibly be graft donor cells. The specimen comprised PBMCs, sampled approximately 360 days after allogeneic stem cell transplant with calcineurin inhibitor and methotrexate. V gene TRBV19 combines with J gene TRBJ2-5, with D perhaps TRBD1 (5 bases). The CDR3 sequence is CASSIMGHGETQYF. DNA for the CDR3: TGTGCCAGTAGTATTATGGGGCACGGGGAGACCCAGTACTTC.